Presented here are 2 T cell receptor beta chains from one specimen sequenced in a study of breast tumors, draining lymph nodes, adjacent tissues. Breast cancer patients provided tissue from their axillary draining lymph nodes. One entry per CDR3 protein, called by TCRdb with MiXCR from the multiplex PCR reads. The sample includes under 250,000 distinct CDR3 sequences, about 30% of them seen just once. Input material: axillary lymph node tissue. The receptors shown here come from a female donor with breast cancer. Some clones in this sample may be carry-over from other donors' samples.

As for this clonotype: A single base separates this from a much larger clone, so it may be a read error. The chain links TRBV6-1 to TRBJ2-3; perhaps TRBD2 as D (7 bases). The CDR3 is made up of 15 amino acids. With 5 bases removed from V and 0 bases from J, the gap between germline ends came to 12 bases. The germline V gene has CDR1 MNHNS and CDR2 SASEGT. The CDR3 sequence: CASSRGDTSTDTQYF. The CDR3 DNA follows: TGTGCCAGCAGTCGGGGGGACACTAGCACAGATACGCAGTATTTT.

This clonotype was observed at least ten times. The chain combines TRBV9 with TRBJ2-3, with D maybe TRBD2 (6 bases). V shed 0 bases and J shed 5 bases, with 10 bases lying between them. This CDR3 spans 14 amino acids. Per germline, CDR1 SGDLS and CDR2 YYNGEE. As DNA, the CDR3 is TGTGCCAGCAGCGTAGAAATTAGCGGAGATACGCAGTATTTT. As protein: CASSVEISGDTQYF.